This T cell receptor (beta chain) was identified in a study of cytomegalovirus exposure and HLA in healthy donors. Comments on this clone: The antigen remains undetermined.

There are 15 residues in the CDR3. Per the germline V gene, CDR1 is SGHDT and CDR2 is YYEEEE. V lost 2 bases and J lost 5; bases outside the gene matches: 9. General study points: It was in a later analysis that TCR association rates were seen to vary by HLA locus, highest for DRB1 and lowest for HLA-C.

The study ran its PCR with 60 Vbeta and 13 Jbeta primers. Method: immunoSEQ multiplex PCR; TCRdb's copy keeps in-frame clones and lacks some. The sample carries about 170,000 clones, just over 75% recorded once. Sequenced sample: PBMCs. The rearrangement links TRBV5-6 to TRBJ1-2; 7 bases line up with TRBD1. This receptor was identified in a woman between 25 and 40 years old in good health and CMV-seropositive. CDR3 sequence: CASSFGDSRNYGYTF. The CDR3 DNA is TGTGCCAGCAGCTTCGGGGACAGCCGAAATTATGGCTACACCTTC.